This TCR beta chain was recovered during a study of Tregs in tolerant kidney transplant recipients. Study details: Recipients received nonmyeloablative bone marrow transplants from related graft donors, with transient mixed chimerism.

Thawed PBMCs were FACS-sorted into unstimulated CD4+CD25+CD127- regulatory T cells, CD4+CD25- non-regulatory cells, CD4 and CD8 cells. Assay: immunoSEQ multiplex PCR; the TCRdb copy retains only in-frame clones and omits some. The sample holds roughly 64,000 clones, nearly 98% seen once. Study findings and constraints: Validation in larger populations is needed because few patients were studied. This study did not directly address biological reproducibility.

The CDR3 contains 13 residues. Trimming shortened V by 3 bases and J by 1 base, and 3 bases separated the two germline ends. Germline V gene data show CDR1 as SGHTA and CDR2 as FQGNSA. As regards this clone: Its antigen is currently unknown.

The sequence came from a human donor who received a combined kidney and bone marrow transplant. This chain links TRBV7-2 with TRBJ2-2; D is unresolved. Sequenced here: Tregs from blood, sampled before the transplant. The CDR3 sequence is CASSFRNTGELFF. The CDR3 DNA is TGTGCCAGCAGCTTCCGGAACACCGGGGAGCTGTTTTTT. Full variable domain (outside the CDR3, taken from reference TRBV7-2 and TRBJ2-2): GAGVSQSPSNKVTEKGKDVELRCDPISGHTALYWYRQSLGQGLEFLIYFQGNSAPDKSGLPSDRFSAERTGGSVSTLTIQRTQQEDSAVYLCASSFRNTGELFFGEGSRLTVL.